These 29 T cell receptor beta chains were all obtained from the same sample, sequenced in a study of blood T cells in healthy people across ages. Then a second PCR, running about 6 to 12 cycles, was carried out with a sample-barcoded 5' primer and a J-beta primer mix. MiXCR, run by TCRdb on the 5' RACE reads, gives a single entry per CDR3 protein. The table lists approximately 1,700,000 distinct CDR3 sequences, around 40% of them singletons. The sequencing input was blood. The source of these receptors is a human donor in good health.

The chain joins TRBV9 to TRBJ2-2; D gene ambiguous. Trimming removed 0 bases from V and 5 bases from J, with 11 bases in between. The CDR3 covers 15 residues. Per the germline V gene, CDR1 is SGDLS and CDR2 is YYNGEE. The CDR3 loop reads CASSVVSANTGELFF. The CDR3 coding sequence is TGTGCCAGCAGCGTAGTTTCAGCAAATACCGGGGAGCTGTTTTTT.

The genes are TRBV6-1 and TRBJ2-3; the D is unclear. The V gene's germline CDR1 is MNHNS and CDR2 SASEGT. The CDR3 has 13 residues. The germline V and J ends were trimmed by 10 bases and 2 bases, with 13 bases remaining between them. CDR3 in amino acids: CATSLTPTDTQYF. The CDR3 coding sequence is TGTGCCACTTCTCTCACCCCCACAGATACGCAGTATTTT.

J is TRBJ1-5 and V is TRBV7-2; 8 bases map to TRBD1. V lost 2 bases to trimming and J lost 0 bases; unmatched junction nucleotides: 6. Germline CDR1 SGHTA, CDR2 FQGNSA. The CDR3 runs 17 residues. The chain's CDR3 is CASSLRTGFYSNQPQHF. The CDR3 bases are TGTGCCAGCAGCTTAAGGACAGGGTTTTATAGCAATCAGCCCCAGCATTTT.

The V gene is TRBV4-1, the J gene TRBJ1-1; 7 nucleotides agree with TRBD1. The junction had 7 bases not matched to a gene; V was cut back by 2 bases and J by 10 bases. The CDR3 is 13 amino acids. Germline V gene sequence: CDR1 MGHRA, CDR2 YSYEKL. CDR3 bases: TGCGCCAGCAGCCAAACTTCGGACAGGTTAGCTTTCTTT. Translating it yields CASSQTSDRLAFF.

This sequence joins TRBV2 and TRBJ1-6; TRBD1 might be the D (5 bases). The CDR3 has 17 residues. Trimming took 5 bases from V and 7 from J, leaving 21 bases between them. Germline CDR1 is SNHLY and CDR2 is FYNNEI. In DNA, the CDR3 is TGTGCCAGCAGTACCCCCGGGACGGAGGAGGTCAATTCACCCCTCCACTTT. This encodes CASSTPGTEEVNSPLHF.

The chain links TRBV24-1 to TRBJ2-5; TRBD2 matches 8 bases. The ends lost 6 bases at V and 10 bases at J; junction bases unmatched: 12. Germline V gene lookup returns CDR1 KGHDR and CDR2 SFDVKD. The CDR3 sequence is 14 residues long. Written as DNA, the CDR3 is TGTGCCACCAGTCCGACCGGGACTAGTATGATCCAGTACTTC. As protein: CATSPTGTSMIQYF.

The chain joins TRBV6-2 or TRBV6-3 to TRBJ2-1, with 7 bases that match TRBD2. The V and J ends lost 6 bases and 7 bases, in that order; junction bases with no gene match: 9. This CDR3 comprises 14 residues. Germline assignment: CDR1 MNHEY and CDR2 SVGEGT. This CDR3 reads CASRSDIGGNEQFF. In DNA form, the CDR3 reads TGTGCCAGCAGGTCGGACATCGGGGGGAATGAGCAGTTCTTC.

This clonotype was seen at least ten times. The chain recombines TRBV6-5 with TRBJ2-5; 10 positions match TRBD1. Germline V gives CDR1 MNHEY, CDR2 SVGAGI. The CDR3 runs 13 residues. With V trimmed by 5 bases and J by 4 bases, 1 base remained unmatched. The CDR3 loop is CASSGDRGETQYF. CDR3 nucleotides: TGTGCCAGCAGTGGGGACAGGGGAGAGACCCAGTACTTC.

This chain links TRBV20-1 with TRBJ2-4, with 7 bases identical to TRBD2. This CDR3 region has 18 residues. The V gene's germline CDR1 is DFQATT and CDR2 SNEGSKA (reference sequence). V lost 0 bases to trimming and J lost 0 bases; unmatched junction nucleotides: 11. The CDR3 loop reads CSARDVRGTNLAKNIQYF. The CDR3 DNA sequence: TGCAGTGCTAGAGATGTGCGGGGGACTAACCTAGCCAAAAACATTCAGTACTTC.

V gene TRBV24-1 combines with J gene TRBJ2-7; tentatively, D is TRBD1 (6 bases). With 6 bases removed from V and 2 bases from J, the gap between germline ends came to 13 bases. Germline CDR1 reads KGHDR; CDR2 reads SFDVKD. This CDR3 spans 14 amino acids. CDR3 loop: CATSQRGNTYEQYF. CDR3 in DNA: TGTGCCACCAGTCAAAGGGGGAACACCTACGAGCAGTACTTC.

This clonotype was picked up a small number of times. V gene TRBV5-1 combines with J gene TRBJ2-6; no clear D gene. V lost 2 bases to trimming and J lost 3 bases, with 9 bases between them. CDR3 size: 15 residues. In germline, CDR1 is SGHRS, CDR2 YFSETQ. The CDR3 region has the DNA TGCGCCAGCAGCTTTAATGGGGATGGGGCCAACGTCCTGACTTTC. This gives the protein CASSFNGDGANVLTF. The variable domain in full, completed from reference TRBV5-1 and TRBJ2-6, reads KAGVTQTPRYLIKTRGQQVTLSCSPISGHRSVSWYQQTPGQGLQFLFEYFSETQRNKGNFPGRFSGRQFSNSRSEMNVSTLELGDSALYLCASSFNGDGANVLTFGAGSRLTVL.

The sample holds a few counts of this clonotype. The rearrangement links TRBV9 to TRBJ2-7; 9 bases map to TRBD1. Germline V gene lookup returns CDR1 SGDLS and CDR2 YYNGEE. Losses at the gene ends were 6 bases for V and 5 bases for J; bases not matched to a gene: 9. The CDR3 is made up of 14 amino acids. Here the CDR3 reads CASTWDRVFDEQYF. In DNA, the CDR3 is TGTGCCAGCACTTGGGACAGGGTATTCGACGAGCAGTACTTC.

This clonotype was detected a few times. This chain links TRBV29-1 with TRBJ1-1; D is uncertain. This CDR3 is 12 amino acids long. V was cut by 1 base and J by 3 bases, with 6 bases left in between. Germline CDR1 reads SQVTM; CDR2 reads ANQGSEA. The chain's CDR3 is CSVEVGDTEAFF. CDR3 DNA: TGCAGCGTTGAAGTTGGGGACACTGAAGCTTTCTTT. Drawing the rest from reference TRBV29-1 and TRBJ1-1, the complete variable domain is SAVISQKPSRDICQRGTSLTIQCQVDSQVTMMFWYRQQPGQSLTLIATANQGSEATYESGFVIDKFPISRPNLTFSTLTVSNMSPEDSSIYLCSVEVGDTEAFFGQGTRLTVV.

This clonotype was detected only a few times. The rearrangement joins TRBV20-1 to TRBJ2-7, with 11 nucleotides matching TRBD1. In germline, CDR1 is DFQATT, CDR2 SNEGSKA (reference sequence). Trimming removed 6 bases from V and 5 bases from J; junction bases left unmatched: 12. The CDR3 contains 15 residues. CDR3 bases: TGCAGTGCCAGATCGGGACAGGGGGGCCACCACGAGCAGTACTTC. Protein: CSARSGQGGHHEQYF.

The V call is TRBV6-5, the J call TRBJ1-2, with D unresolved. Trimming cost V 7 bases and J 4 bases, with 16 bases left between them. The CDR3 is made up of 14 amino acids. Germline CDR1 and CDR2: MNHEY and SVGAGI. DNA of the CDR3: TGTGCCAGCACCAAAGGAGTCCGGGGCTATGGCTACACCTTC. It translates to CASTKGVRGYGYTF.

The genes are TRBV7-2 and TRBJ2-3; 9 bases agree with TRBD1. Germline CDR1 SGHTA, CDR2 FQGNSA. The CDR3 extends over 15 amino acids. The J segment lost 2 bases and the V segment lost 3 bases, leaving 3 bases of the junction unmatched. In nucleotides, the CDR3 is TGTGCCAGCAGCTTCGACAGGGGGAACACAGATACGCAGTATTTT. Translating it yields CASSFDRGNTDTQYF.

This clonotype was seen more than once but under ten times. J is TRBJ2-7 and V is TRBV20-1; TRBD1 matches at 8 bases. CDR3 length equals 12 residues. CDR1 and CDR2 from the germline V gene are DFQATT and SNEGSKA (reference sequence). Losses at the gene ends were 3 bases for V and 3 bases for J; bases not matched to a gene: 1. The CDR3 bases are TGCAGTGCTAGTGACAGGGGCTACGAGCAGTACTTC. It yields the protein CSASDRGYEQYF.

Only a few counts were recorded for this clonotype. The chain recombines TRBV18 with TRBJ2-5; 8 nucleotides align to TRBD2. Germline V gene lookup returns CDR1 KGHSH and CDR2 LQKENI. V shed 5 bases, J shed 7 bases, and the junction held 15 bases outside the gene matches. The CDR3 is made up of 16 amino acids. The CDR3 sequence: CASSSSSPGTRVTQYF. Here the CDR3 DNA reads TGTGCCAGCTCATCCTCCTCCCCCGGGACTAGGGTGACCCAGTACTTC.

This clonotype came up a few times. The genes are TRBV10-3 and TRBJ2-1; D may be TRBD1 (5 bases). Germline V gene data show CDR1 as ENHRY and CDR2 as SYGVKD. V lost 6 bases, J lost 8 bases, and 29 bases lay in between. The CDR3 totals 18 residues. Here the CDR3 DNA reads TGTGCCATCAGCCACGGACAATTCTCCCGGACAATGGTCGATGAGCAGTTCTTC. This sequence encodes CAISHGQFSRTMVDEQFF.

The chain combines TRBV12-3 or TRBV12-4 with TRBJ2-4; TRBD1 matches at 8 bases. Losses at the gene ends were 4 bases for V and 14 bases for J; bases not matched to a gene: 4. This CDR3 has 11 amino acids. The CDR3 sequence is CASSSRGPEYF. CDR3 in DNA: TGTGCCAGCAGTTCCAGGGGGCCAGAGTACTTC.

A few counts support this clonotype. This chain connects TRBV4-2 to TRBJ2-7; TRBD2 might be the D (6 bases). The CDR3 has 15 amino acids. Trimming pared 0 bases from V and 2 bases from J, leaving 11 bases between. Per the germline V gene, CDR1 is LGHNA and CDR2 is YNFKEQ. The CDR3 DNA follows: TGTGCCAGCAGCCAAGATCGGGGGAACCCCTACGAGCAGTACTTC. Translation gives CASSQDRGNPYEQYF.

This clonotype was seen a few times. The gene calls are TRBV7-2 and TRBJ2-7; 8 nucleotides line up with TRBD1. J gave up 3 bases and V 5 bases, and 9 bases lay outside the gene matches. Germline V gene data show CDR1 as SGHTA and CDR2 as FQGNSA. This CDR3 contains 15 residues. The CDR3 region is CASSLQGDPLYEQYF. Written as DNA, the CDR3 is TGTGCCAGCAGCCTACAGGGGGACCCTCTCTACGAGCAGTACTTC.

This sequence joins TRBV7-9 and TRBJ2-1, with 9 bases aligning to TRBD1. CDR1 is SEHNR and CDR2 is FQNEAQ in the germline V gene (reference sequence). V shed 5 bases and J 9 bases; nucleotides not matched to a gene: 11. The CDR3 is made up of 15 amino acids. In DNA, the CDR3 is TGTGCCAGCAGCGTAACGGACAGGGGCTGGGGTGAGCAGTTCTTC. Its translation: CASSVTDRGWGEQFF. Complete variable domain (other parts from reference TRBV7-9 and TRBJ2-1): DTGVSQNPRHKITKRGQNVTFRCDPISEHNRLYWYRQTLGQGPEFLTYFQNEAQLEKSRLLSDRFSAERPKGSFSTLEIQRTEQGDSAMYLCASSVTDRGWGEQFFGPGTRLTVL.

In its sample, this clonotype was seen many times. The chain couples TRBV7-2 to TRBJ2-5; 7 bases fit TRBD2. The CDR3 is 15 amino acids. V shed 3 bases, J shed 1 base, and the junction held 5 bases outside the gene matches. CDR1 and CDR2 (germline): SGHTA, FQGNSA. The CDR3 spells CASSLGGDPQETQYF. The CDR3 bases are TGTGCCAGCAGCTTGGGGGGGGATCCCCAAGAGACCCAGTACTTC. The full variable domain, with the rest looked up from reference TRBV7-2 and TRBJ2-5, is GAGVSQSPSNKVTEKGKDVELRCDPISGHTALYWYRQSLGQGLEFLIYFQGNSAPDKSGLPSDRFSAERTGGSVSTLTIQRTQQEDSAVYLCASSLGGDPQETQYFGPGTRLLVL.

This clonotype has just a few counts. V and J are TRBV2 and TRBJ1-2; 7 nucleotides agree with TRBD1. The germline V gene has CDR1 SNHLY and CDR2 FYNNEI. The CDR3 has 13 amino acids. V trimming: 10 bases; J trimming: 5 bases; junction bases outside the gene matches: 10. The DNA for the CDR3 is TGTGCCACCCAGAAGGGGGCCGGGTATGGCTACACCTTC. It translates to CATQKGAGYGYTF. Supplemented by reference TRBV2 and TRBJ1-2, the full variable domain reads EPEVTQTPSHQVTQMGQEVILRCVPISNHLYFYWYRQILGQKVEFLVSFYNNEISEKSEIFDDQFSVERPDGSNFTLKIRSTKLEDSAMYFCATQKGAGYGYTFGSGTRLTVV.

J is TRBJ2-5 and V is TRBV25-1, with D perhaps matching TRBD2 (7 bases). This CDR3 has 14 amino acids. Per the germline V gene, CDR1 is MGHDK and CDR2 is SYGVNS. Between the trimmed V and J ends, which lost 7 bases and 5 bases, there was a span of 17 bases. CDR3 DNA sequence: TGTGCCAGCACCCCGGGGAGGGGGAAGGAGACCCAGTACTTC. Protein product: CASTPGRGKETQYF.

This rearrangement joins TRBV28 to TRBJ2-1; 9 bases are shared with TRBD1. The CDR3 totals 17 residues. V was clipped by 1 base and J by 10 bases; unmatched bases: 14. In germline, CDR1 is MDHEN, CDR2 SYDVKM. CDR3 in amino acids: CASSLSSLGDRAYEQFF. DNA for the CDR3: TGTGCCAGCAGTTTATCATCGTTGGGGGACAGGGCCTACGAGCAGTTCTTC. The full variable domain, with the rest looked up from reference TRBV28 and TRBJ2-1, is DVKVTQSSRYLVKRTGEKVFLECVQDMDHENMFWYRQDPGLGLRLIYFSYDVKMKEKGDIPEGYSVSREKKERFSLILESASTNQTSMYLCASSLSSLGDRAYEQFFGPGTRLTVL.

This clonotype turned up a few times. V usage is TRBV20-1 and J usage is TRBJ1-2; 9 bases match TRBD1. CDR3 length: 14 residues. The germline V gene encodes CDR1 DFQATT and CDR2 SNEGSKA (reference sequence). V shed 5 bases and J 4 bases; nucleotides not matched to a gene: 8. Written as DNA, the CDR3 is TGCAGTGCTCCCCGGGACAGGGCGGCCTATGGCTACACCTTC. It yields the protein CSAPRDRAAYGYTF.

In this sample, this clonotype turned up a few times. In nucleotides, the CDR3 is TGTGCCAGCAGCTTAGACTTTAGCTCCTACAATGAGCAGTTCTTC. Translated: CASSLDFSSYNEQFF. The chain employs TRBV7-2 and TRBJ2-1; no clear D. Deletions cut 1 base from V and 0 bases from J, with 7 bases between. The germline CDR1 and CDR2 sequences are SGHTA and FQGNSA. CDR3 length: 15 amino acids.